Sequencing of this TCR beta chain was carried out in a study of blood T cell repertoires in COVID-19. Overall study context: Sites across the United States, Italy and Spain contributed samples from acute and convalescent COVID-19. Nucleic acid was either cDNA or gDNA, and it came from T cells, B-cell-depleted T cells, or PBMCs.

Original processing notes: From reference gene primer amplification, estimates of nucleated cell counts were derived. Profiling relied on immunoSEQ multiplex PCR, and the TCRdb table lists in-frame clones only, not all of them. V and J calls and clone size are as listed in that table; D and trimming were resolved from the DNA. In the table there are 300,000 to 350,000 clones, approximately 85% of which are singletons. Germline V gene sequence: CDR1 SNHLY, CDR2 FYNNEI. V was shortened by 10 bases and J by 3 bases, with 15 bases between the two germline ends. This CDR3 is 14 amino acids long. Which cohort a participant joined came from the clinical history participants gave.

Input material: PBMCs or T cells enriched from blood (not recorded which). The TCR comes from a young man who had recovered from COVID-19. The rearrangement links TRBV2 to TRBJ2-2; tentative D call: TRBD2 (5 bases). CDR3 nucleotides: TGTGCCACGAAACCGGACTTGTACACCGGGGAGCTGTTTTTT. Translated: CATKPDLYTGELFF.